This T cell receptor beta chain came from a study of cytomegalovirus exposure and HLA in healthy donors. Findings and caveats of the study: Usually a TCR sequence was rare, but some public TCRs were found in many donors. Later analysis identified a missense DCLRE1C variant that was linked to TCR beta V- and J-gene trimming.

This clone appeared a single time. Antigen unknown. V was shortened by 0 bases and J by 6 bases, with 21 bases between the two germline ends. CDR3 size: 17 residues. CDR1 and CDR2 from the germline V gene are MGHRA and YSYEKL. The PCR used 60 Vbeta and 13 Jbeta primers. Here immunoSEQ multiplex PCR was the method, and the copy in TCRdb shows in-frame clones only, minus some. The data contain tens of thousands of clones, just under 85% of them singletons. The origin of this receptor is a man aged 50 to 59 in good health and CMV-seronegative. Sequenced: PBMCs. The rearrangement links TRBV4-1 to TRBJ2-7, with D possibly being TRBD1 (6 bases). The CDR3 DNA sequence: TGCGCCAGCAGCCAAGATATATTACAGGGTGCTATCGGCGAGCAGTACTTC. It is translated as CASSQDILQGAIGEQYF.